The TCR beta chain described here comes from a study of shared clonotypes between healthy human individuals. Study-wide background: Three CD4 naive, three CD4 memory, two CD8 naive and one CD8 memory plate were used per donor. Study outcomes and limitations: Several donors shared 5% to 5.5% of their naive CD4 clonotypes.

Deep was the level used in running the assay. The data were produced by immunoSEQ multiplex PCR, yet TCRdb's version contains in-frame clones alone and is incomplete. The table lists roughly 110,000 clones, around 73% of them singletons. Every donor, a Caucasian adult, lived in Nashville, Tennessee. Notes on this clone: Its antigen is currently unknown.

There are 15 residues in the CDR3. V was clipped by 3 bases and J by 6 bases, with 18 bases between them. Germline V gene data show CDR1 as SGHRS and CDR2 as YFSETQ. This sequence was found in a woman aged 25 to 39 in good health. What was sequenced was memory CD8+ T cells sorted from blood. The subset: CD45RO+ cells pooled with CCR7-negative TemRA cells. The J gene is TRBJ1-2, the V gene TRBV5-1, with a tentative D call TRBD1 (6 bases). CDR3 DNA sequence: TGCGCCAGCAGCTACGGGACATCCACCGGGGATGGCTACACCTTC. Its translation is CASSYGTSTGDGYTF.